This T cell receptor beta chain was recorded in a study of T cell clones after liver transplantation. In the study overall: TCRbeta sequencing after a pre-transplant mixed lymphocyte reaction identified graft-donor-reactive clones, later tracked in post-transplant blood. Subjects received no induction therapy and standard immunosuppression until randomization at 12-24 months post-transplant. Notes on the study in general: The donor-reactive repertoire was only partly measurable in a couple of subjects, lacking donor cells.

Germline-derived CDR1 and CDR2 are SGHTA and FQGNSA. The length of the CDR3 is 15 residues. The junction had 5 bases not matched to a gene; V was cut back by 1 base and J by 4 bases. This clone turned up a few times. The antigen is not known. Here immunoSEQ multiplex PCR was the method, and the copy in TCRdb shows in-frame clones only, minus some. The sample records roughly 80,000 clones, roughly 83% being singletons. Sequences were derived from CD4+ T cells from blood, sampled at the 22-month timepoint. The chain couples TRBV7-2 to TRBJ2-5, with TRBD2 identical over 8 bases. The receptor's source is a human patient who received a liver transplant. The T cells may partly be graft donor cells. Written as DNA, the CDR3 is TGTGCCAGCAGCTTAGGGGTCGGGAGGGGAGAGACCCAGTACTTC. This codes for CASSLGVGRGETQYF.